These 12 T cell receptor beta chains came from one sample sequenced in a study of blood T cell repertoires in COVID-19. Libraries were prepared by immunoSEQ multiplex PCR; TCRdb keeps only in-frame clonotypes and omits some of them. The profile shows around 130,000 clones, 86% of them singletons. The sample taken for sequencing was peripheral blood. These receptors were obtained from a man aged 40-55 years with acute or convalescent COVID-19.

CDR3 protein: CASSFGLAGEDYEQYF. The CDR3 nucleotides read TGTGCCAGCAGTTTTGGACTAGCGGGAGAAGACTACGAGCAGTACTTC. The rearrangement links TRBV27 to TRBJ2-7; 13 bases are a match to TRBD2. The V segment lost 3 bases and the J segment 3 bases; nucleotides outside the gene matches: 5. Germline V lookup: CDR1 MNHEY, CDR2 SMNVEV (reference sequence). This CDR3 comprises 16 residues.

This sequence joins TRBV30 and TRBJ1-2; TRBD1 matches at 10 bases. Germline CDR1 is GTSNPN and CDR2 is SVGIG (reference sequence). Trimming cost V 2 bases and J 3 bases; bases outside gene matches: 3. There are 14 residues in the CDR3. The CDR3 DNA reads as TGTGCCTGGAGTCAGGACAGGGGGGACTATGGCTACACCTTC. Translation gives CAWSQDRGDYGYTF.

CDR3 region: CASSDPGTGANIQYF. The CDR3 DNA reads as TGTGCCAGCAGCGACCCCGGGACAGGGGCAAACATTCAGTACTTC. The V call is TRBV9, the J call TRBJ2-4; 10 bases align to TRBD1. Germline trimming cut 3 bases from V and 6 bases from J; bases unmatched to any gene: 6. Germline CDR1 is SGDLS and CDR2 is YYNGEE. The CDR3 runs 15 residues.

This chain joins TRBV19 and TRBJ2-7; 10 bases fit TRBD2. The trim removed 3 bases at V and 5 bases at J, leaving 4 bases unmatched. Germline CDR1 LNHDA, CDR2 SQIVND (reference sequence). The CDR3 runs 14 residues. The DNA for the CDR3 is TGTGCCAGTAGTATCTCTAGCGGGAGTAACGAGCAGTACTTC. This encodes CASSISSGSNEQYF.

The chain joins TRBV5-6 to TRBJ1-1, with D perhaps TRBD1 (5 bases). CDR1 is SGHDT, CDR2 YYEEEE, per germline. V was shortened by 1 base and J by 7 bases, with 17 bases between the two germline ends. This CDR3 region has 15 residues. This CDR3 is CASSLRGPTGGEAFF. The CDR3 DNA reads TGTGCCAGCAGCTTGCGGGGACCCACGGGGGGTGAAGCTTTCTTT.

The rearrangement joins TRBV9 to TRBJ2-3, with 9 positions matching TRBD2. The CDR3 contains 18 residues. Germline CDR1 is SGDLS and CDR2 is YYNGEE. V was pared by 3 bases and J by 0 bases, with 11 bases of the junction left unmatched. The CDR3 DNA reads as TGTGCCAGCAGCGCCACGGCGGGGGGGAGCCTAAGCACAGATACGCAGTATTTT. It yields the protein CASSATAGGSLSTDTQYF.

The V call is TRBV21-1, the J call TRBJ2-7; the table's D call TRBD2 went unverified against the DNA. TRBV21-1 is designated a pseudogene. The CDR3 covers 15 residues. The CDR3 spells CASSLLRDPKNEQYF. For the CDR3, the DNA is TGTGCCAGCAGCCTCCTCCGGGATCCAAAGAACGAGCAGTACTTC.

Only a few counts were recorded for this clone. This specimen includes other DNA sequences encoding the same CDR3. The J gene is TRBJ2-7, the V gene TRBV9; TRBD2 might be the D (6 bases). V lost 0 bases to trimming and J lost 4 bases, with 14 bases between them. CDR3 size: 15 residues. CDR1 is SGDLS and CDR2 is YYNGEE in the germline V gene. CDR3 sequence: CASSVAGESSYEQYF. The CDR3 DNA follows: TGTGCCAGCAGCGTAGCGGGGGAAAGTAGTTACGAGCAGTACTTC.

This chain links TRBV4-1 with TRBJ1-1; D not resolved. The CDR3 has 15 residues. The V end was cut by 6 bases, the J end by 0 bases, with 14 bases between. The germline V gene encodes CDR1 MGHRA and CDR2 YSYEKL. The CDR3 sequence is CASRFNTGVNTEAFF. The CDR3 DNA reads TGCGCCAGCAGATTCAATACCGGAGTGAACACTGAAGCTTTCTTT.

The V gene is TRBV7-9, the J gene TRBJ2-7, with D perhaps TRBD1 (7 bases). Germline V lookup: CDR1 SEHNR, CDR2 FQNEAQ (reference sequence). Deletions cut 9 bases from V and 5 bases from J, with 17 bases between. The CDR3 contains 13 residues. The CDR3 sequence: CASTRQGGHEQYF. The CDR3 nucleotides are TGTGCCAGTACCCGACAGGGAGGCCACGAGCAGTACTTC.

J is TRBJ2-3 and V is TRBV7-2, with D maybe TRBD2 (6 bases). The CDR3 has 14 residues. V was pared by 5 bases and J by 2 bases, with 11 bases between. The germline CDR1 and CDR2 sequences are SGHTA and FQGNSA. The CDR3 loop is CASSPGLITDTQYF. For the CDR3, the DNA is TGTGCCAGCAGCCCGGGACTGATCACAGATACGCAGTATTTT.

V and J are TRBV6-5 and TRBJ2-7, with 10 bases lining up with TRBD1. Germline V CDR1 and CDR2: MNHEY, SVGAGI. This CDR3 is 14 amino acids long. V shed 7 bases and J 4 bases; nucleotides not matched to a gene: 7. The CDR3 coding sequence is TGTGCCAGCAACGTCAGACAGGGGGCTTACGAGCAGTACTTC. Its translation is CASNVRQGAYEQYF.